This is a list of T cell receptor beta chains from one sample in a study of naive and memory T cell subsets. TCRdb fed the 5' RACE reads into MiXCR, producing one record per CDR3 protein. The sample contains roughly 60,000 distinct CDR3 sequences, around 8% of which appear only once. These receptors were collected from a female donor in good health. The CDR3 runs from the conserved cysteine through the conserved F or W. The D gene is left open where the match is weak. A row's size may be missing; if present it is once, few, many or a size class.

many | - | TRBJ1-2 | TRBV28 | TGTGCCAGCTCGTACAGCTTCTATGGCTACACCTTC | CASSYSFYGYTF
few | - | TRBJ2-1 | TRBV13 | TGTGCCAGCAGCTTAGGTCTTGGAGGGGAGCAGTTCTTC | CASSLGLGGEQFF
many | - | TRBJ2-3 | TRBV29-1 | TGCAGCGCACGGACTTACACAGATACGCAGTATTTT | CSARTYTDTQYF
many | TRBD2 | TRBJ2-7 | TRBV12-3/TRBV12-4 | TGTGCCAGCAGTTTTCGGCTAGCGGGGTCCTACGAGCAGTACTTC | CASSFRLAGSYEQYF
many | - | TRBJ2-7 | TRBV20-1 | TGCAGTGCTTCCGGGACGAGCTCCTACGAGCAGTACTTC | CSASGTSSYEQYF
few | TRBD2 | TRBJ2-3 | TRBV20-1 | TGCAGTGCTAGGTCGGGAGGAGGGAGTAGCACAGATACGCAGTATTTT | CSARSGGGSSTDTQYF
many | - | TRBJ1-1 | TRBV6-1 | TGTGCCAGCAGTTCCATGGGGGGCACTGAAGCTTTCTTT | CASSSMGGTEAFF
few | - | TRBJ2-4 | TRBV20-1 | TGCAGTGCTAGAGATACAGCTATAAACATTCAGTACTTC | CSARDTAINIQYF
many | - | TRBJ1-6 | TRBV28 | TGTGCCAGCAGTTCCACGCCGGCCTATAATTCACCCCTCCACTTT | CASSSTPAYNSPLHF
- | - | TRBJ2-7 | TRBV7-9 | TGTGCCAGCAGCTTAGTTCTGGGGAGCGAGCAGTACTTC | CASSLVLGSEQYF
- | - | TRBJ2-1 | TRBV25-1 | TGTGCCAGCAGCCCCAGGGTGTCCTACAATGAGCAGTTCTTC | CASSPRVSYNEQFF
few | - | TRBJ2-3 | TRBV5-5 | TGTGCCAGCAGCTTGGGGCGGGGCATAGCAGATACGCAGTATTTT | CASSLGRGIADTQYF
few | TRBD2 | TRBJ2-1 | TRBV7-9 | TGTGCCAGCAGCTTAACCAGCGGGAGAGGTTCCTACAATGAGCAGTTCTTC | CASSLTSGRGSYNEQFF
few | TRBD1 | TRBJ1-6 | TRBV5-1 | TGCGCCAGCAGCTTGGAATCCGGACAGGGGAGGAGCTCCTATAATTCACCCCTCCACTTT | CASSLESGQGRSSYNSPLHF
few | - | TRBJ2-1 | TRBV27 | TGTGCCAGCAGCAGGGGCGGGAGTCCCTACAATGAGCAGTTCTTC | CASSRGGSPYNEQFF
few | TRBD1 | TRBJ2-7 | TRBV3-1 | TGTGCCAGCAGCCCCGGGACAGGGGGCGGGGAGCAGTACTTC | CASSPGTGGGEQYF
few | - | TRBJ1-1 | TRBV27 | TGTGCCAGCAGTCAACTACAGGGCGGTACTGAAGCTTTCTTT | CASSQLQGGTEAFF
few | - | TRBJ2-3 | TRBV7-9 | TGTGCCAGCAGCTCAGGAGTCACAGATACGCAGTATTTT | CASSSGVTDTQYF
- | - | TRBJ2-2 | TRBV25-1 | TGTGCCAGCAGTTCTATGACAACGAACACCGGGGAGCTGTTTTTT | CASSSMTTNTGELFF
- | - | TRBJ2-5 | TRBV14 | TGTGCCAGCAGCCAAGAGCTATACCAAGAGACCCAGTACTTC | CASSQELYQETQYF
- | TRBD2 | TRBJ2-7 | TRBV6-6 | TGTGCCAGCAGTTACGGTATTCCTAGCGGGGGAACCTACGAGCAGTACTTC | CASSYGIPSGGTYEQYF
few | - | TRBJ1-2 | TRBV19 | TGTGCCAGTAGTATACGAGCAGATGGCTACACCTTC | CASSIRADGYTF
few | - | TRBJ1-2 | TRBV11-3 | TGTGCCAGCAGCTTGGGCGACCACGGGGGCTACACCTTC | CASSLGDHGGYTF
- | TRBD1 | TRBJ2-1 | TRBV2 | TGTGCCGGTCGGACAGGGAATGCGTACAATGAGCAGTTCTTC | CAGRTGNAYNEQFF
few | - | TRBJ2-2 | TRBV6-4 | TGTGCCAGCAGTGAAAAACCGGGTGGAGGCACCGGGGAGCTGTTTTTT | CASSEKPGGGTGELFF
many | - | TRBJ2-1 | TRBV3-1 | TGTGCCAGCAGCCAAGGGGGTGCTGAGCAGTTCTTC | CASSQGGAEQFF
many | TRBD1 | TRBJ1-4 | TRBV6-4 | TGTGCCAGCAGTGAAGTGGCAGGGGGCGGCGAAAAACTGTTTTTT | CASSEVAGGGEKLFF
- | - | TRBJ2-5 | TRBV28 | TGTGCCAGCAGTCGGTTGACCCAGTACTTC | CASSRLTQYF
many | - | TRBJ1-2 | TRBV19 | TGTGCCAGTAGTTCCTCCGGGGGACTATCTAACTATGGCTACACCTTC | CASSSSGGLSNYGYTF
many | - | TRBJ2-7 | TRBV12-3/TRBV12-4 | TGTGCCAGCAGTTTAGGTCTAGCAGTTTCCGAGCAGTACTTC | CASSLGLAVSEQYF
few | - | TRBJ2-1 | TRBV7-2 | TGTGCCAGCAGCTTAGTATGGGGCGAGGAGCAGTTCTTC | CASSLVWGEEQFF
- | - | TRBJ1-3 | TRBV9 | TGTGCCAGCAGTGGGACGAGGGGGTGCGGAAACACCATATATTTT | CASSGTRGCGNTIYF
many | TRBD1 | TRBJ2-6 | TRBV12-3/TRBV12-4 | TGTGCCAGCAGTTTGGGGACAGGAAGCTCTGGGGCCAACGTCCTGACTTTC | CASSLGTGSSGANVLTF
many | TRBD1 | TRBJ1-1 | TRBV2 | TGTGCCAGCAGAGCGGACAGGGTTGAAGCTTTCTTT | CASRADRVEAFF
few | - | TRBJ1-5 | TRBV10-2 | TGCGCCAGCAGTGAAGGGGATCAGCCCCAGCATTTT | CASSEGDQPQHF
few | TRBD1 | TRBJ2-7 | TRBV2 | TGTGCCAGCAGTGCGCCGGGACAGGGGGCCGGCGAGCAGTACTTC | CASSAPGQGAGEQYF